The sequence of this TCR beta chain was determined in a study of blood T cell repertoires in COVID-19 (TCRdb year 2020). For the wider study: The collaborator samples originated in the United States, Italy and Spain and spanned the acute and convalescent phases of COVID-19. The sample metadata nearly always contained a de-identified subject ID, COVID-19 status, age in years and sex. The material from the prospective study consisted of cDNA or gDNA derived from T cells, B-cell-depleted T cells, or PBMCs. The samples were drawn from the first 160 participants of the ongoing ImmuneRACE study and from 1,254 subjects provided by 6 global collaborators. Subjects who had been exposed to COVID-19, were actively infected with it, or had recovered from it provided the deeply sampled blood TCRbeta repertoires that made up the dataset. HLA class I and class II types, where available, came from metadata supplied by the sample provider rather than from assay-based typing. A freely available public database, intended as a resource for researchers studying the immune response to SARS-CoV-2, is where the repertoires were released.

TCRbeta CDR3 regions were amplified from genomic DNA by means of the immunoSEQ Assay, a bias-controlled multiplex PCR. Turning to the authors' computational methods: The number of nucleated cells in each sample was estimated by amplification of reference gene primers within the assay. Sequence reads were collapsed and filtered to measure the absolute abundance of every unique TCRbeta CDR3 rearrangement. For each sample, productive Simpson clonality was calculated by taking the square root of Simpson's diversity index across productive rearrangements. Here the immuneACCESS table is served through TCRdb, limited to in-frame sequences with V and J called. Missing clones are a known gap in these copies; in checked studies unresolved V genes cover under half, and the rest lacks a known reason. From that table come the V and J calls and clone size; the DNA was used to work out D and trimming. In all, the sample holds about 320,000 clones, and 70% to 90% of those were seen once. The ten largest clones represent about 7% of the sample.

As concerns this clone: Its antigen has not been determined. No qualities accompany the bases; no much larger clone lies one base away.

Whole blood was collected in K2EDTA tubes by collaborating institutions according to the institutions' own protocols. For TCRbeta analysis, collaborator samples were shipped as frozen whole blood, as isolated PBMCs, or as DNA extracted from either sample type. General conclusions and limits of the study: The amount of clinical and demographic metadata varied by source and participant and was provided uncurated.

V was cut back by 4 bases and J by 0 bases, leaving a gap of 18 bases between them. The CDR3 has 18 amino acids, counting the end cysteine and phenylalanine. Only the CDR3 DNA is retained, 54 bases long and in frame from the first base. CDR1 KGHSH and CDR2 LQKENI are derived from the germline V gene. Sequenced material: peripheral blood. Recombination connected TRBV18 to TRBJ2-2; the best D guess is TRBD1, with 7 bases matching. The TCR sequence derives from a human donor in a cohort sampled during active COVID-19. For the CDR3, the sequence is CASSLQRQGGPNTGELFF. At the DNA level, the sequence is TGTGCCAGCTCACTACAACGGCAGGGGGGTCCGAACACCGGGGAGCTGTTTTTT.